The source of this T cell receptor beta chain is a study of shared clonotypes between healthy human individuals. Study-level findings and limits: How much donors shared clonotypes was expected to be affected by sequencing depth.

As concerns this clone: Its antigen remains unidentified.

The material for each subset, its genomic DNA, was split evenly across several immunoSEQ plates. Method: immunoSEQ multiplex PCR; TCRdb's copy keeps in-frame clones and lacks some. This table has 1.5 million to 2.5 million clones, approximately 94% appearing once. CD45RO-negative CD8 cells positively selected for CCR7 made up the naive population, which excluded terminally differentiated effector memory CD45RA+ cells. With 5 bases clipped from V and 3 bases from J, the junction kept 7 bases outside the gene matches. From germline, CDR1 is SGHTA and CDR2 FQGTGA. This CDR3 is built from 15 residues. The receptor was derived from a man between 18 and 29 years old in good health. Material: naive CD8+ T cells sorted from blood. The genes are TRBV7-3 and TRBJ2-3, with 8 bases aligning to TRBD2. In DNA, the CDR3 is TGTGCCAGCAGCCTTAGCGGGGCCATGACAGATACGCAGTATTTT. It is translated as CASSLSGAMTDTQYF.